The T cell receptor (beta chain) described here comes from a study of blood T cell repertoires in COVID-19. Background on the study: Sites in the United States, Italy and Spain provided acute and convalescent COVID-19 samples. T cells, B-cell-depleted T cells, or PBMCs supplied cDNA or gDNA.

Details on this clone: The junction and the germline gene differ at one end; a read error may be behind it.

In the original workflow: Nucleated cell number was recorded as an estimate derived from reference gene primer amplification. Profiled with immunoSEQ multiplex PCR; TCRdb holds only in-frame clones, not every one. V and J calls and clone size are those listed in that table; D and trimming were worked out from the DNA. The profile shows about 81,000 clones, 90% to 95% of them singletons. The sample was peripheral blood. The TCR was taken from a human donor with active COVID-19. The donor label of this sample is uncertain.

CDR3 DNA: TGTGCCAGCACCCAAGGACAGTGGGGAAACACCATATATTTT. Its translation: CASTQGQWGNTIYF. This chain connects TRBV3-1 (or the pseudogene TRBV3-2) to TRBJ1-3, with a tentative D call TRBD1 (6 bases). The CDR3 totals 14 residues. Germline CDR1 and CDR2: LGHDT and YNNKEL (reference sequence).